This TCR beta chain was captured by sequencing in a study of T cell changes during pregnancy in multiple sclerosis. Assay: immunoSEQ multiplex PCR; the TCRdb copy retains only in-frame clones and omits some. The sample carries 35,000 to 55,000 clones, 88% recorded once. Germline V gene sequence: CDR1 SNHLY, CDR2 FYNNEI. Trimming took 5 bases from V and 3 from J, leaving 11 bases between them. The CDR3 loop spans 14 amino acids. The sequenced sample was CD8+ T cells from peripheral blood mononuclear cells, obtained after pregnancy. The receptor was isolated from a female donor in good health, enrolled as a control in a pregnancy study. The rearrangement uses TRBV2 and TRBJ1-5; no clear D. CDR3: CASSYSGSNQPQHF. The CDR3 coding sequence is TGTGCCAGCAGTTACAGCGGTTCCAATCAGCCCCAGCATTTT.